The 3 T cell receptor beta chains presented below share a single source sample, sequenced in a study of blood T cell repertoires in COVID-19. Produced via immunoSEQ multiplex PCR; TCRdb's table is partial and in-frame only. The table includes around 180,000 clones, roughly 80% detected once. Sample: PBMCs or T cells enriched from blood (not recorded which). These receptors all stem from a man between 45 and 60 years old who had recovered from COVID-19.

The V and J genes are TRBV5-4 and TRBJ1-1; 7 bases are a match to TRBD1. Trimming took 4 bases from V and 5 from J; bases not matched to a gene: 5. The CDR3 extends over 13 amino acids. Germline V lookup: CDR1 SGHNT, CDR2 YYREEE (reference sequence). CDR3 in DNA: TGTGCCAGCAGCCGACAGGGTAGGACTGAAGCTTTCTTT. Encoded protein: CASSRQGRTEAFF.

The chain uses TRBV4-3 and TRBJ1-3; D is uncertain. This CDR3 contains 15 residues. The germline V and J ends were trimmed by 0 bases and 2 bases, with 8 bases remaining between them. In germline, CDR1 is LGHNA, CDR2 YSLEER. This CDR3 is CASSQERSTGNTIYF. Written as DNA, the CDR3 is TGCGCCAGCAGCCAAGAACGCAGTACTGGAAACACCATATATTTT.

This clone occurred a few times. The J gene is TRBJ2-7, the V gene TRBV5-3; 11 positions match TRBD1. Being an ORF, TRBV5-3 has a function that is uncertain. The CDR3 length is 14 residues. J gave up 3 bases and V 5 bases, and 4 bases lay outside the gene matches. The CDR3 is CARSTGTGGYEQYF. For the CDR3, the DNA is TGTGCCAGAAGTACCGGGACAGGGGGCTACGAGCAGTACTTC.